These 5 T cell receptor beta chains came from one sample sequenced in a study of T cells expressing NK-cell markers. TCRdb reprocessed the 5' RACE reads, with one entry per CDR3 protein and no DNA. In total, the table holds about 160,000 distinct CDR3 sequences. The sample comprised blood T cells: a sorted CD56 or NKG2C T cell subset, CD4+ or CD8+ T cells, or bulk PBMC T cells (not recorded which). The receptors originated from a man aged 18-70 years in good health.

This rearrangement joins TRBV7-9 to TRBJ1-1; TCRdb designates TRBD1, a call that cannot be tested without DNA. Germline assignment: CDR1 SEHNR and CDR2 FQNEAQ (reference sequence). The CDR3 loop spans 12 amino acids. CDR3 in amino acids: CASSRDRGKAFF.

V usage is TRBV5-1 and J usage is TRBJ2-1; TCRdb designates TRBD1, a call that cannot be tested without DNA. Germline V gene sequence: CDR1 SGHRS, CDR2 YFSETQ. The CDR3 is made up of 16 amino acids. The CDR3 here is CASSLEGSGAYNEQFF.

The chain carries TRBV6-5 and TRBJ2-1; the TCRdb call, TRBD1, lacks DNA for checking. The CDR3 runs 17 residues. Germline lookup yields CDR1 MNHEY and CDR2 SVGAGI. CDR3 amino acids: CASTGTGGRGLYNEQFF.

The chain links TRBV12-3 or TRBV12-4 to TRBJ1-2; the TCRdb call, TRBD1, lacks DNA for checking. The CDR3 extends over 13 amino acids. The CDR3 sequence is CASRQDAFYGYTF.

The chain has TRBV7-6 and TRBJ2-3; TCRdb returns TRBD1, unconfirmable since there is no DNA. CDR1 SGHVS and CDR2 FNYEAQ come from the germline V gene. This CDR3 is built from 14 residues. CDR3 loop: CASSPELGLDTQYF.